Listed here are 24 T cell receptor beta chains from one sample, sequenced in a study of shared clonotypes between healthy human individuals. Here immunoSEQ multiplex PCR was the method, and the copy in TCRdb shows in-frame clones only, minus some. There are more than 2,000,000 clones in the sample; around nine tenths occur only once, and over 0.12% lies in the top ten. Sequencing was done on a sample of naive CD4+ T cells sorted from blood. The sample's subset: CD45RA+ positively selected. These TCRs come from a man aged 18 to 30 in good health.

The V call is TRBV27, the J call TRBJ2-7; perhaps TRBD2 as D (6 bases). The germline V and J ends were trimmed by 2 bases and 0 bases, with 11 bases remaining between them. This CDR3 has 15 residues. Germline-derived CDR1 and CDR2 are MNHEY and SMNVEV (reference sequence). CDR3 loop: CASSLVPRDSYEQYF. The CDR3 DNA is TGTGCCAGCAGTTTAGTACCGCGGGACTCCTACGAGCAGTACTTC.

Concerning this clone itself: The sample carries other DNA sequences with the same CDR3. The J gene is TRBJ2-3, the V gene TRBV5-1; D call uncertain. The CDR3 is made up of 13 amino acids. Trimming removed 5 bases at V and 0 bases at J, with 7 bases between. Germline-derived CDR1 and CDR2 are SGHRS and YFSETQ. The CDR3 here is CASSSFSTDTQYF. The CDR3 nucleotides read TGCGCCAGCAGTAGTTTTAGCACAGATACGCAGTATTTT.

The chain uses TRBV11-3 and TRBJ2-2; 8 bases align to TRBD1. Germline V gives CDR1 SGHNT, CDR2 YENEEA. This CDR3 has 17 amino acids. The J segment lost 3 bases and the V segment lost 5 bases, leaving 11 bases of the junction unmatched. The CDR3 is CASSPDRGPGDTGELFF. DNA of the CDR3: TGTGCCAGCAGCCCAGACAGGGGCCCTGGGGACACCGGGGAGCTGTTTTTT.

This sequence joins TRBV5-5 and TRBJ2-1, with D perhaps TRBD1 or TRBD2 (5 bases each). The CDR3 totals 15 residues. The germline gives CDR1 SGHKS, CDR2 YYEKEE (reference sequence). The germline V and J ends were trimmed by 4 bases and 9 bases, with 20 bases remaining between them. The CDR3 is CASSGYWDQTGEQFF. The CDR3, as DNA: TGTGCCAGCAGCGGGTACTGGGACCAAACGGGTGAGCAGTTCTTC.

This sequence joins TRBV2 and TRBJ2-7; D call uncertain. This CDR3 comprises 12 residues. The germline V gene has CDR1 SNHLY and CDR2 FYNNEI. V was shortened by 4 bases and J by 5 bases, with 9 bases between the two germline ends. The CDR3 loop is CASSAQSHEQYF. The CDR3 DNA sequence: TGTGCCAGCAGTGCTCAAAGCCACGAGCAGTACTTC.

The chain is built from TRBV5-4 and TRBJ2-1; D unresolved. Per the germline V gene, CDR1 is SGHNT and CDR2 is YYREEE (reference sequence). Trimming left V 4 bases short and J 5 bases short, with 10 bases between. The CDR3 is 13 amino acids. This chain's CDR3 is CASSKQSNNEQFF. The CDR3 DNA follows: TGTGCCAGCAGCAAACAAAGCAACAATGAGCAGTTCTTC.

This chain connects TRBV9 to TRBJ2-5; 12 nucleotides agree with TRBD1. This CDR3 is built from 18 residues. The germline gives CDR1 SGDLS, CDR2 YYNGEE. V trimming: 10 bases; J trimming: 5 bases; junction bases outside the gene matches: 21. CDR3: CALSEELPGTGGMETQYF. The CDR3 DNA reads TGTGCCCTAAGCGAAGAACTACCCGGGACAGGGGGCATGGAGACCCAGTACTTC.

CDR3 in DNA: TGTGCCAGCACCCCGGGACAGGGGAACTATGGCTACACCTTC. It yields the protein CASTPGQGNYGYTF. The chain carries TRBV2 and TRBJ1-2; 10 bases line up with TRBD1. The germline V gene encodes CDR1 SNHLY and CDR2 FYNNEI. This CDR3 is built from 14 residues. The V segment lost 7 bases and the J segment 2 bases; nucleotides outside the gene matches: 4.

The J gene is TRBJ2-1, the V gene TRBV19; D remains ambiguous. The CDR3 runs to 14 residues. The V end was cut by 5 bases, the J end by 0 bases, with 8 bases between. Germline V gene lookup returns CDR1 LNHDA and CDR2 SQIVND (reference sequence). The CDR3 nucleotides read TGTGCCAGTAGTGGGCCGGGCTCCTACAATGAGCAGTTCTTC. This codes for CASSGPGSYNEQFF. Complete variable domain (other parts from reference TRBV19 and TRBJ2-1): DGGITQSPKYLFRKEGQNVTLSCEQNLNHDAMYWYRQDPGQGLRLIYYSQIVNDFQKGDIAEGYSVSREKKESFPLTVTSAQKNPTAFYLCASSGPGSYNEQFFGPGTRLTVL.

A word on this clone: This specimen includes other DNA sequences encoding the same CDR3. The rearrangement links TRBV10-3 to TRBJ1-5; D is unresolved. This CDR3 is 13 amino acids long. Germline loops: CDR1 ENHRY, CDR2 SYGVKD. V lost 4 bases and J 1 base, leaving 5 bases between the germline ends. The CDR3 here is CAISVESNQPQHF. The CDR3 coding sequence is TGTGCCATCAGTGTAGAGAGCAATCAGCCCCAGCATTTT.

The CDR3 protein is CASSRSGSVIYNEQFF. The CDR3 DNA sequence: TGTGCCAGCAGCCGGTCAGGGAGTGTGATCTACAATGAGCAGTTCTTC. This chain joins TRBV7-9 and TRBJ2-1; D possibly uses TRBD1 or TRBD2 (5 bases each). The CDR3 sequence is 16 residues long. Germline V gives CDR1 SEHNR, CDR2 FQNEAQ (reference sequence). Between the trimmed V and J ends, which lost 5 bases and 3 bases, there was a span of 17 bases. Variable domain in full (rest from reference TRBV7-9 and TRBJ2-1): DTGVSQNPRHKITKRGQNVTFRCDPISEHNRLYWYRQTLGQGPEFLTYFQNEAQLEKSRLLSDRFSAERPKGSFSTLEIQRTEQGDSAMYLCASSRSGSVIYNEQFFGPGTRLTVL.

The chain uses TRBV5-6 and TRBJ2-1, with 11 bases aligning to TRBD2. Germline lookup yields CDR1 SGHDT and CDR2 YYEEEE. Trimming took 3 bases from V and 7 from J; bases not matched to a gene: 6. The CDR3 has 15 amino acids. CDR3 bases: TGTGCCAGCAGCTCCCTAGCGGGGGGCCCAAATGAGCAGTTCTTC. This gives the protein CASSSLAGGPNEQFF.

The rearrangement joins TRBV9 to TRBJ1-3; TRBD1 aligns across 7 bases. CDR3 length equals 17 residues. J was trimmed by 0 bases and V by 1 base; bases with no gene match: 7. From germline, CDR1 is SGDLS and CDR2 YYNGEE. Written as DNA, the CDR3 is TGTGCCAGCAGCGTACACGGGACAGCGAGCTCTGGAAACACCATATATTTT. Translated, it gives CASSVHGTASSGNTIYF. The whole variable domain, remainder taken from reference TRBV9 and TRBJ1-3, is DSGVTQTPKHLITATGQRVTLRCSPRSGDLSVYWYQQSLDQGLQFLIQYYNGEERAKGNILERFSAQQFPDLHSELNLSSLELGDSALYFCASSVHGTASSGNTIYFGEGSWLTVV.

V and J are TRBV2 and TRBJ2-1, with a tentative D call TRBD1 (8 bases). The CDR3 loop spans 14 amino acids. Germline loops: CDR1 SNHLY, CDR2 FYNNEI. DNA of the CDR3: TGTGCGACCGCGGGGGACAGGCATTCGGATGAGCAGTTCTTC. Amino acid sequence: CATAGDRHSDEQFF.

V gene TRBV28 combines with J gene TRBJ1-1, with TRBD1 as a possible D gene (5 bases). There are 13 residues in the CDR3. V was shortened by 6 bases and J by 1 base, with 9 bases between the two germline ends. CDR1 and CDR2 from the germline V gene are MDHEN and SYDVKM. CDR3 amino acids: CASRGVTNTEAFF. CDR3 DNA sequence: TGTGCCAGCAGGGGGGTGACGAACACTGAAGCTTTCTTT.

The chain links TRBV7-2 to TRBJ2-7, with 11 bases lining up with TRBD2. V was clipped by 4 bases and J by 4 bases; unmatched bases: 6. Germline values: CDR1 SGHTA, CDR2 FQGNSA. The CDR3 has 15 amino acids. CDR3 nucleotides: TGTGCCAGCAGCTCGAGACTAGCGGGACTTTACGAGCAGTACTTC. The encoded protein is CASSSRLAGLYEQYF. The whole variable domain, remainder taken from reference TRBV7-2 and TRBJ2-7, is GAGVSQSPSNKVTEKGKDVELRCDPISGHTALYWYRQSLGQGLEFLIYFQGNSAPDKSGLPSDRFSAERTGGSVSTLTIQRTQQEDSAVYLCASSSRLAGLYEQYFGPGTRLTVT.

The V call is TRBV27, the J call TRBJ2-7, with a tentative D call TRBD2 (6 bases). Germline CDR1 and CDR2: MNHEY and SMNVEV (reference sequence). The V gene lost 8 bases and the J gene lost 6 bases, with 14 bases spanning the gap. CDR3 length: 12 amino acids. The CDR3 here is CASVAFGGEQYF. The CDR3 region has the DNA TGTGCCAGCGTTGCTTTCGGGGGCGAGCAGTACTTC.

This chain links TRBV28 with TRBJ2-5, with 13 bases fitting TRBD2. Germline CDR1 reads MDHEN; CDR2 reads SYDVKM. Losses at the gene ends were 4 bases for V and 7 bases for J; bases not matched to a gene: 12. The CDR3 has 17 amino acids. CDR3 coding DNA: TGTGCCAGCAGTTCCCGGACTAGCGGGGGCCTCTTTAGGACCCAGTACTTC. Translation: CASSSRTSGGLFRTQYF.

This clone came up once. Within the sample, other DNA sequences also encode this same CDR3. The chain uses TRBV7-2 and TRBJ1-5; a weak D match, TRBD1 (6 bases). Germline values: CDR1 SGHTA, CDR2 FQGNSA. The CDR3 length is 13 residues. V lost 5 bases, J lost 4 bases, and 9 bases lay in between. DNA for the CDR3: TGTGCCAGCAGCCCCGACAGGAATCAGCCCCAGCATTTT. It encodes CASSPDRNQPQHF.

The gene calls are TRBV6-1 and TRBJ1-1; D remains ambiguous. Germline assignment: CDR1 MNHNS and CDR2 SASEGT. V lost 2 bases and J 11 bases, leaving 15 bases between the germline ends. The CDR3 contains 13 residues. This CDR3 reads CASSELEGLPAFF. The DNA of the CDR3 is TGTGCCAGCAGTGAATTGGAAGGGTTACCGGCTTTCTTT.

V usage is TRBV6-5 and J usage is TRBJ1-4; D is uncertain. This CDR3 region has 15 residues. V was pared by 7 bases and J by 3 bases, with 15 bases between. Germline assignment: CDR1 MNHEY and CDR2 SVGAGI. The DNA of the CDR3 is TGTGCCAGCAAGGTGGTTGCGGGGTCTAATGAAAAACTGTTTTTT. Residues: CASKVVAGSNEKLFF.

The CDR3 is CASSEGTGASPLHF. The CDR3 DNA follows: TGTGCCAGCAGCGAAGGGACAGGGGCTTCACCCCTCCACTTT. This chain links TRBV9 with TRBJ1-6, with TRBD1 identical over 10 bases. Looked up from germline, CDR1 is SGDLS and CDR2 is YYNGEE. This CDR3 contains 14 residues. V trimming: 3 bases; J trimming: 9 bases; junction bases outside the gene matches: 3.

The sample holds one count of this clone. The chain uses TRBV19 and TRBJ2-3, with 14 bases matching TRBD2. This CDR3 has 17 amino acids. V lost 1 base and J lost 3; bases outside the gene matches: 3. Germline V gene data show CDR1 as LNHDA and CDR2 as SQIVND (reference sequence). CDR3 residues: CASSIGRTSGGTDTQYF. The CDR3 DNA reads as TGTGCCAGTAGTATAGGAAGGACTAGCGGGGGGACAGATACGCAGTATTTT. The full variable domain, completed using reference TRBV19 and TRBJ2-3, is DGGITQSPKYLFRKEGQNVTLSCEQNLNHDAMYWYRQDPGQGLRLIYYSQIVNDFQKGDIAEGYSVSREKKESFPLTVTSAQKNPTAFYLCASSIGRTSGGTDTQYFGPGTRLTVL.

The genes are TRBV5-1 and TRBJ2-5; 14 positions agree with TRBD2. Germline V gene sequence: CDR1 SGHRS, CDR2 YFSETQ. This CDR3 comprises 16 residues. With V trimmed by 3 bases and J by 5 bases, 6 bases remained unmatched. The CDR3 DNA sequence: TGCGCCAGCAGCTCAGTGGGACTAGCGGGAGTGGAGACCCAGTACTTC. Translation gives CASSSVGLAGVETQYF.